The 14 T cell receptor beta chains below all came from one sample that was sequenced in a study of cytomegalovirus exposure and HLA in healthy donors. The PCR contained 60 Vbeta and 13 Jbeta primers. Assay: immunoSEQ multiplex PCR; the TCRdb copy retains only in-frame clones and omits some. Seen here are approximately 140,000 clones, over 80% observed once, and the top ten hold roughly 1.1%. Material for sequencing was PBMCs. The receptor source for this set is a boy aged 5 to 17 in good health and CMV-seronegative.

The CDR3 spells CASDRAPRGYTF. The CDR3 nucleotides read TGTGCCTCTGACAGGGCTCCTCGGGGCTACACCTTC. The V and J genes are TRBV30 and TRBJ1-2; 7 nucleotides line up with TRBD1. This CDR3 has 12 amino acids. Germline values: CDR1 GTSNPN, CDR2 SVGIG (reference sequence). The J segment lost 8 bases and the V segment lost 7 bases, leaving 10 bases of the junction unmatched.

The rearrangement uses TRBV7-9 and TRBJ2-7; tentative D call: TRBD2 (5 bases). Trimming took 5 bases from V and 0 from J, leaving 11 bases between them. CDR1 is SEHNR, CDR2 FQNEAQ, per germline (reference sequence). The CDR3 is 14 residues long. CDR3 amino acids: CASSRQTNSYEQYF. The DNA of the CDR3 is TGTGCCAGCAGCCGCCAGACTAACTCCTACGAGCAGTACTTC. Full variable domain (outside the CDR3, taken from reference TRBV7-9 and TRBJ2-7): DTGVSQNPRHKITKRGQNVTFRCDPISEHNRLYWYRQTLGQGPEFLTYFQNEAQLEKSRLLSDRFSAERPKGSFSTLEIQRTEQGDSAMYLCASSRQTNSYEQYFGPGTRLTVT.

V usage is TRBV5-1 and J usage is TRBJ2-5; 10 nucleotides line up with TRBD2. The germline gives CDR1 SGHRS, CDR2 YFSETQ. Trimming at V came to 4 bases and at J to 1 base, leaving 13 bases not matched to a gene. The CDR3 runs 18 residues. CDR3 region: CASSGSGLAHRVQETQYF. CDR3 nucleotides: TGCGCCAGCAGCGGCTCGGGACTAGCGCACCGTGTCCAAGAGACCCAGTACTTC.

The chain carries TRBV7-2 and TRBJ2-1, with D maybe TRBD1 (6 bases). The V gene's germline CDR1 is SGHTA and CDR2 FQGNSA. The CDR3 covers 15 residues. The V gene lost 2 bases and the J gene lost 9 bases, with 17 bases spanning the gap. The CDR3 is CASSLYTQGNSEQFF. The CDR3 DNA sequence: TGTGCCAGCAGCTTATACACCCAGGGGAATAGTGAGCAGTTCTTC.

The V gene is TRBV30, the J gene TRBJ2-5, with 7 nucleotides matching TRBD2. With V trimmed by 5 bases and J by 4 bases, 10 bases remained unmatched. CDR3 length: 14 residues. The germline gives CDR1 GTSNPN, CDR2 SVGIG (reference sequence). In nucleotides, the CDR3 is TGTGCCTGGTCCTTAGCGGGTAGGGGAGAGACCCAGTACTTC. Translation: CAWSLAGRGETQYF.

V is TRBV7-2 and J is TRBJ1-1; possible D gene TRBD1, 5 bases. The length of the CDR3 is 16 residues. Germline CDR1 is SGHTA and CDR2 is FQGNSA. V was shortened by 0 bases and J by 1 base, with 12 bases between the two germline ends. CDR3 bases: TGTGCCAGCAGCTTAGCGGATAGGGGTCCGAACACTGAAGCTTTCTTT. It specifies CASSLADRGPNTEAFF.

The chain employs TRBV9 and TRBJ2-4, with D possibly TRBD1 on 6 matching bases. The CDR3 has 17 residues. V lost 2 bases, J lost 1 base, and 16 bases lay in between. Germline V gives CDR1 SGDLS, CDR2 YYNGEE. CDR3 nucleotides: TGTGCCAGCAGCGTCTTTACAGGGTGGGCTGCCAAAAACATTCAGTACTTC. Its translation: CASSVFTGWAAKNIQYF.

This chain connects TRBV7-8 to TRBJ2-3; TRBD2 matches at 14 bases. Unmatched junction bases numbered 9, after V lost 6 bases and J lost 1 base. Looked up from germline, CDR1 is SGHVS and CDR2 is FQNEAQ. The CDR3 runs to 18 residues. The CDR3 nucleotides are TGTGCCAGCAGGCCCGGGACTAGCGGGAGCTTTCGCACAGATACGCAGTATTTT. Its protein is CASRPGTSGSFRTDTQYF.

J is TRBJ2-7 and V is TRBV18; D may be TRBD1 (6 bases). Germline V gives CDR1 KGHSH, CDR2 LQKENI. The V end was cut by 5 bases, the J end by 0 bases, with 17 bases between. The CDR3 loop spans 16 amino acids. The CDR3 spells CASSGTPLTLSYEQYF. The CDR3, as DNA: TGTGCCAGCTCAGGGACACCTCTTACTCTCTCCTACGAGCAGTACTTC.

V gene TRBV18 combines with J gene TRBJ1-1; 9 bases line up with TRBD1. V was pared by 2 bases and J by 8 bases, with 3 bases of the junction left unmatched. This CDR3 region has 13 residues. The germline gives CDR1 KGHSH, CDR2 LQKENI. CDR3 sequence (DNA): TGTGCCAGCTCACCAGATGGGACAGGGGAAGCTTTCTTT. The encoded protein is CASSPDGTGEAFF.

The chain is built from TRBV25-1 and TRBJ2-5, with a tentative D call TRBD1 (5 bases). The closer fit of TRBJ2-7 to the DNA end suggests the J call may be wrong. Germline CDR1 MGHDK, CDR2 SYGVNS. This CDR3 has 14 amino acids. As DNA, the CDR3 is TGTGCCAGCAGTCTAGAGCAGGGCTCCTACGAGCAGTACTTC. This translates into CASSLEQGSYEQYF.

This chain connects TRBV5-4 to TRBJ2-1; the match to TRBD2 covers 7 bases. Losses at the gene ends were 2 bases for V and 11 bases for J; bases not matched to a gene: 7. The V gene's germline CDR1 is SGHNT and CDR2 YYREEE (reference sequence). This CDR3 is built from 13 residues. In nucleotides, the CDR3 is TGTGCCAGCAGCTTTCTTGCGGGAGCCCAGCAGTTCTTC. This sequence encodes CASSFLAGAQQFF.

In nucleotides, the CDR3 is TGTGCCAGCAGTTTGAGCTCCTATAATTCACCCCTCCACTTT. Residues: CASSLSSYNSPLHF. The chain has TRBV27 and TRBJ1-6; D is uncertain. With 3 bases removed from V and 0 bases from J, the gap between germline ends came to 3 bases. The germline CDR1 and CDR2 sequences are MNHEY and SMNVEV (reference sequence). The CDR3 contains 14 residues.

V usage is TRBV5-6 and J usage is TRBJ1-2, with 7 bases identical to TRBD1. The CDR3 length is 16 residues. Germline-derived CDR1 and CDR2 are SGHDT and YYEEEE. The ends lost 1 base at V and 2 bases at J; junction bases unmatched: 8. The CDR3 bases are TGTGCCAGCAGCTTGACAGTCCAGGGGGACAACTATGGCTACACCTTC. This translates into CASSLTVQGDNYGYTF. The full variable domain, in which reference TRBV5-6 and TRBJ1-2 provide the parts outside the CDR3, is DAGVTQSPTHLIKTRGQQVTLRCSPKSGHDTVSWYQQALGQGPQFIFQYYEEEERQRGNFPDRFSGHQFPNYSSELNVNALLLGDSALYLCASSLTVQGDNYGYTFGSGTRLTVV.